The 5 T cell receptor beta chains in this list originate from one sample, sequenced in a study of Tregs in tolerant kidney transplant recipients. Method: immunoSEQ multiplex PCR; TCRdb's copy keeps in-frame clones and lacks some. The sample includes about 69,000 clones, roughly 91% of them seen just once. Sequenced here: CD4+ T cells from blood, sampled before the transplant. The source of these receptors is a human donor who received a combined kidney and bone marrow transplant.

The gene calls are TRBV5-1 and TRBJ2-1; 11 bases are shared with TRBD2. V was pared by 0 bases and J by 6 bases, with 2 bases of the junction left unmatched. CDR1 and CDR2 from the germline V gene are SGHRS and YFSETQ. The CDR3 spans 15 residues. Written as DNA, the CDR3 is TGCGCCAGCAGCTTGGGACTAGCGGGAAGCAATGAGCAGTTCTTC. This gives the protein CASSLGLAGSNEQFF.

The V and J genes are TRBV18 and TRBJ2-1, with D maybe TRBD2 (6 bases). The length of the CDR3 is 15 residues. Trimming took off 3 bases at V and 0 bases at J, with 9 bases between the two ends. Germline loops: CDR1 KGHSH, CDR2 LQKENI. The CDR3 spells CASSPAGSSYNEQFF. In DNA form, the CDR3 reads TGTGCCAGCTCACCGGCGGGAAGCTCCTACAATGAGCAGTTCTTC.

This chain links TRBV27 with TRBJ2-7; D is possibly TRBD1 (5 bases). From germline, CDR1 is MNHEY and CDR2 SMNVEV (reference sequence). V was trimmed by 0 bases and J by 2 bases, leaving 17 bases between them. The CDR3 sequence is 17 residues long. CDR3 nucleotides: TGTGCCAGCAGTTTATCAAATAGTGGAGCAGGGACCTACGAGCAGTACTTC. Translated: CASSLSNSGAGTYEQYF.

V gene TRBV28 combines with J gene TRBJ1-2; 7 bases align to TRBD1. The CDR3 is 14 amino acids. Germline trimming cut 3 bases from V and 2 bases from J; bases unmatched to any gene: 3. Germline V gives CDR1 MDHEN, CDR2 SYDVKM. In DNA, the CDR3 is TGTGCCAGCAGTTTTACGGACAGGAACTATGGCTACACCTTC. Translation: CASSFTDRNYGYTF.

The sample holds one count of this clone. The chain has TRBV30 and TRBJ1-4; D may be TRBD1 (6 bases). CDR1 and CDR2 from the germline V gene are GTSNPN and SVGIG (reference sequence). The length of the CDR3 is 13 residues. CDR3 amino acids: CASNSGAAEKLFF. CDR3 nucleotides: TGTGCGTCGAATTCAGGGGCGGCTGAAAAACTGTTTTTT.